This note documents a single T cell receptor beta chain sequence. The antigen remains unidentified. CDR3 length: 13 amino acids. Germline V CDR1 and CDR2: SGDLS, YYNGEE. V trimming: 4 bases; J trimming: 5 bases; junction bases outside the gene matches: 3. This specimen belongs to a study of beta chain features in type 1 diabetes. Findings and caveats of the study: TCRB CDR3s from Type 1 diabetes patients were moderately but significantly shorter in all four CD4+ subsets.

Expressed TCRB transcripts were sequenced, since all the RNA that had been isolated was reverse transcribed. The repertoire was sequenced with immunoSEQ multiplex PCR; TCRdb's copy has only in-frame clones and lacks some. Found here are 150,000 or so clones, almost 65% of them singletons; the top ten hold about 0.081%. The V and J genes are TRBV9 and TRBJ2-3; 8 bases line up with TRBD2. The material sequenced was naive CD4+ T cells from blood. This sequence was found in a man aged 30-40 years with type 1 diabetes. In DNA form, the CDR3 reads TGTGCCAGCAGCCACGCGGGGGGAGATACGCAGTATTTT. Translating gives CASSHAGGDTQYF.